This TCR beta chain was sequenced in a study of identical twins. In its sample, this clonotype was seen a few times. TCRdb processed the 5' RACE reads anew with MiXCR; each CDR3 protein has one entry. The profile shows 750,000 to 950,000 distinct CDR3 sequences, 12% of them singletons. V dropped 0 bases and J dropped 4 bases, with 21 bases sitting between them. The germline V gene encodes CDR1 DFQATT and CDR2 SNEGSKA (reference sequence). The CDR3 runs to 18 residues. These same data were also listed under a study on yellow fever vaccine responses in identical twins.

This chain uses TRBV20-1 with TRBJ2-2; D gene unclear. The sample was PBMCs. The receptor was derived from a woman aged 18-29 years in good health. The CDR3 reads CSARDSSHPRNFTGELFF. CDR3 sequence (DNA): TGCAGTGCTAGAGATTCGAGTCATCCACGGAATTTCACCGGGGAGCTGTTTTTT.